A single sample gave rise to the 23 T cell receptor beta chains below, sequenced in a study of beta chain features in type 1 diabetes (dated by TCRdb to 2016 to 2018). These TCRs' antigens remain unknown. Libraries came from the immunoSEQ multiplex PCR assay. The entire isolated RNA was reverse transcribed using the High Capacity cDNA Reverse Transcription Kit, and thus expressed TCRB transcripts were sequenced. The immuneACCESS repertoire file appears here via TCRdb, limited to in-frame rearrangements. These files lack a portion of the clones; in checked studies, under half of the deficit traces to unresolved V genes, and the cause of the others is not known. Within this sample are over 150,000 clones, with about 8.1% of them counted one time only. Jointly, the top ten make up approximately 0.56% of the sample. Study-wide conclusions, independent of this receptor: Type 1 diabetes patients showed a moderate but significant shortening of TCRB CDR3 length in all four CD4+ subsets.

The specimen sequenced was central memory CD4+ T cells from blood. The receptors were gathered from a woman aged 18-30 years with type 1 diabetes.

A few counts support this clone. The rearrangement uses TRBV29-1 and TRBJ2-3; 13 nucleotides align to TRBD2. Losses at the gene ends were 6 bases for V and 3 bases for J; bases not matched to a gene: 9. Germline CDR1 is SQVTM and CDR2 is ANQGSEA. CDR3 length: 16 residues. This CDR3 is CSVAGLAGVTTDTQYF. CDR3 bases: TGCAGCGTCGCCGGACTAGCGGGAGTAACGACAGATACGCAGTATTTT.

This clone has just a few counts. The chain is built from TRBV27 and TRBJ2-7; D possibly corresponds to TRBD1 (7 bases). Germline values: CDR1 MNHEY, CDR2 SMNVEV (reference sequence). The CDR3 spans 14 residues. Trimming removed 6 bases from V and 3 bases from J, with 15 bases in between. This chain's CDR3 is CASRLEGAGYEQYF. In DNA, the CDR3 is TGTGCCAGCAGGCTGGAGGGGGCTGGCTACGAGCAGTACTTC.

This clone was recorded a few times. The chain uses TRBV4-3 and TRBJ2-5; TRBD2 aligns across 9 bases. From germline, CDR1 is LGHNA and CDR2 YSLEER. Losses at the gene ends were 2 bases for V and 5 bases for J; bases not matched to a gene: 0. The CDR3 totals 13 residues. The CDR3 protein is CASSQLAGETQYF. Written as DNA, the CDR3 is TGCGCCAGCAGCCAACTAGCGGGGGAGACCCAGTACTTC.

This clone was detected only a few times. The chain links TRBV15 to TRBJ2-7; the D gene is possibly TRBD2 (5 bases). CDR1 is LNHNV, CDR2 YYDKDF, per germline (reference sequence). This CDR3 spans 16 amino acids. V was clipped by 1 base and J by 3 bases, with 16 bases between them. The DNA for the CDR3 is TGTGCCACCAGCAGAGTAGAGGGTCCATCAATCTACGAGCAGTACTTC. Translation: CATSRVEGPSIYEQYF.

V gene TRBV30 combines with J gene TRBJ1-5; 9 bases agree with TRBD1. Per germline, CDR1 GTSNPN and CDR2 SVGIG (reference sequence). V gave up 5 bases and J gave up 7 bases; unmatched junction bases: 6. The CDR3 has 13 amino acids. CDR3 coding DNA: TGTGCCTGGTCGGGACAGGGTGACCAGCCCCAGCATTTT. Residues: CAWSGQGDQPQHF.

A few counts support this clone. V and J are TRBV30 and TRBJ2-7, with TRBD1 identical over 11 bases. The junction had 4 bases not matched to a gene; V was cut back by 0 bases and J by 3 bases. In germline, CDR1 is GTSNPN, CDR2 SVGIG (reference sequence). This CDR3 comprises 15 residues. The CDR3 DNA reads TGTGCCTGGAGTGTACCGGGGACAGGGGGCTACGAGCAGTACTTC. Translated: CAWSVPGTGGYEQYF.

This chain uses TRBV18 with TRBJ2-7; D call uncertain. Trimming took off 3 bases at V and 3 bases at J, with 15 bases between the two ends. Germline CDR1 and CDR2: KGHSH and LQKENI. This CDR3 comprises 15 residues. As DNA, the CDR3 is TGTGCCAGCTCACCTATCGCAACAGACATCTACGAGCAGTACTTC. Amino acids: CASSPIATDIYEQYF.

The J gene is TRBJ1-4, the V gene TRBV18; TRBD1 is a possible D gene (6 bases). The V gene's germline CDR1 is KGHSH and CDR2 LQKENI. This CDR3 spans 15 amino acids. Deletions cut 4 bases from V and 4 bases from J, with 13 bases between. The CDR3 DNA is TGTGCCAGCTCACTCGACAGGTCTATTAATGAAAAACTGTTTTTT. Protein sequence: CASSLDRSINEKLFF.

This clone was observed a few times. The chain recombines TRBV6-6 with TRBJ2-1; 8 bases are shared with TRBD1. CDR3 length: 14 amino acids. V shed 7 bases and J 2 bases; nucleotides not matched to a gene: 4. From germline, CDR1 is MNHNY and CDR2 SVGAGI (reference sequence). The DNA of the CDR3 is TGTGCCAGCACCCCGACAGGGGCCTACAATGAGCAGTTCTTC. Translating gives CASTPTGAYNEQFF.

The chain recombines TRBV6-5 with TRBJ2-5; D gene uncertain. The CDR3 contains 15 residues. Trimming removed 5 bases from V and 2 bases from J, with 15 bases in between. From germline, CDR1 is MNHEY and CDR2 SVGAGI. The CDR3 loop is CASSPTLRRQETQYF. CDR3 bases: TGTGCCAGCAGTCCAACTTTGCGGCGTCAAGAGACCCAGTACTTC.

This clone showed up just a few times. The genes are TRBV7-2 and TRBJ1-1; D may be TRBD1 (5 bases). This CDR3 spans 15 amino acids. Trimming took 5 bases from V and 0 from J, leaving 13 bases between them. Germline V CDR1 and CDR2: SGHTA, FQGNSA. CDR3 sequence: CASSLRQHMNTEAFF. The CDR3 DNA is TGTGCCAGCAGCCTCCGACAGCACATGAACACTGAAGCTTTCTTT.

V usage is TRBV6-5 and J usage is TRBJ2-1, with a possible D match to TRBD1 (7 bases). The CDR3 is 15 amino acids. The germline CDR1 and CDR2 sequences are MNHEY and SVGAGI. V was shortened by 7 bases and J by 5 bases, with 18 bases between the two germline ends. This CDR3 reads CASTAPGGFHNEQFF. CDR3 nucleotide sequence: TGTGCCAGCACGGCACCAGGGGGGTTCCACAATGAGCAGTTCTTC.

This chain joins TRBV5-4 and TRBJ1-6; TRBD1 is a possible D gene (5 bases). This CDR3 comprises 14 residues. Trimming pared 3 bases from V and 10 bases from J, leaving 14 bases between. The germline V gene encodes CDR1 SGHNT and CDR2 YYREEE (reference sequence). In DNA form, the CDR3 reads TGTGCCAGCAGCTCGGGCTACAGGAACTCACCCCTCCACTTT. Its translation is CASSSGYRNSPLHF.

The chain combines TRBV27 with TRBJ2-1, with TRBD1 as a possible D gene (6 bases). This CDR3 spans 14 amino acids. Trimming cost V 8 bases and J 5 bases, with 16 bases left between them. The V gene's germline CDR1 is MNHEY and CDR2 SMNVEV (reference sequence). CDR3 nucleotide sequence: TGTGCCAGCGGGGGCCGACTACGAGACAATGAGCAGTTCTTC. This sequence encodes CASGGRLRDNEQFF.

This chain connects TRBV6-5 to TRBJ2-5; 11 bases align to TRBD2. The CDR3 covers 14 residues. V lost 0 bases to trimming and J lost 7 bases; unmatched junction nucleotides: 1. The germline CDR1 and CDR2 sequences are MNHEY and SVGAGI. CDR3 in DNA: TGTGCCAGCAGTTACTCAGGGACTAGCGGGACCCAGTACTTC. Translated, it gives CASSYSGTSGTQYF.

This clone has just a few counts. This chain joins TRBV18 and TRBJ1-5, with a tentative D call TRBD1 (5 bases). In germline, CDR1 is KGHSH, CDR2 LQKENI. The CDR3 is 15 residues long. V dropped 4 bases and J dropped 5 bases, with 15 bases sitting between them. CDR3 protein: CASSLTDSPDQPQHF. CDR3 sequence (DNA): TGTGCCAGCTCACTCACAGACAGTCCGGATCAGCCCCAGCATTTT. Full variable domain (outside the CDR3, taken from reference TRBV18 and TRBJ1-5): NAGVMQNPRHLVRRRGQEARLRCSPMKGHSHVYWYRQLPEEGLKFMVYLQKENIIDESGMPKERFSAEFPKEGPSILRIQQVVRGDSAAYFCASSLTDSPDQPQHFGDGTRLSIL.

The DNA for the CDR3 is TGTGCCAGTAGTATTTTAGGTCGGACAGGGGGGAATCAGCCCCAGCATTTT. Protein sequence: CASSILGRTGGNQPQHF. The V and J genes are TRBV19 and TRBJ1-5, with 10 bases fitting TRBD1. Germline-derived CDR1 and CDR2 are LNHDA and SQIVND (reference sequence). This CDR3 comprises 17 residues. V gave up 3 bases and J gave up 4 bases; unmatched junction bases: 9.

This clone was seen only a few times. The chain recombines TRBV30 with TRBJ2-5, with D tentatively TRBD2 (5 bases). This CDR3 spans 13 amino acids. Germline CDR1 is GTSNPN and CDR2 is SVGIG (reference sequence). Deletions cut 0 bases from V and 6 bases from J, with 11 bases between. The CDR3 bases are TGTGCCTGGAGTGTACTCGGGGAGCAGACCCAGTACTTC. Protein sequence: CAWSVLGEQTQYF.

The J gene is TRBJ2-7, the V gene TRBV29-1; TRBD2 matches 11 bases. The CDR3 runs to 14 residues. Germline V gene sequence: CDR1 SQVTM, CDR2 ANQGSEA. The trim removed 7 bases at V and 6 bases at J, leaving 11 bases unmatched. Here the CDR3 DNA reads TGCAGCGCACTATGGACTAGCGGGTGGGTCGAGCAGTACTTC. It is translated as CSALWTSGWVEQYF.

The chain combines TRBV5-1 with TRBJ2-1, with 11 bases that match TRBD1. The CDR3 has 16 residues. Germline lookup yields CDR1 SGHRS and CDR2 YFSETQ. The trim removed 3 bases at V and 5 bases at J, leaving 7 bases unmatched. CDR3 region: CASSSRGTGGNNEQFF. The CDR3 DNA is TGCGCCAGCAGCTCCCGCGGGACAGGGGGTAACAATGAGCAGTTCTTC.

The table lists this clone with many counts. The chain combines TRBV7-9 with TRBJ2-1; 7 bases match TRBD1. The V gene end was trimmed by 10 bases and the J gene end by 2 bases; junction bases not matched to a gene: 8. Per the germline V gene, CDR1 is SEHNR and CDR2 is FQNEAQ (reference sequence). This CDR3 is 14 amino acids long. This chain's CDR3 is CATPEGAAYNEQFF. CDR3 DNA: TGTGCCACCCCAGAGGGGGCCGCCTACAATGAGCAGTTCTTC. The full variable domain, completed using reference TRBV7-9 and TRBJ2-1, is DTGVSQNPRHKITKRGQNVTFRCDPISEHNRLYWYRQTLGQGPEFLTYFQNEAQLEKSRLLSDRFSAERPKGSFSTLEIQRTEQGDSAMYLCATPEGAAYNEQFFGPGTRLTVL.

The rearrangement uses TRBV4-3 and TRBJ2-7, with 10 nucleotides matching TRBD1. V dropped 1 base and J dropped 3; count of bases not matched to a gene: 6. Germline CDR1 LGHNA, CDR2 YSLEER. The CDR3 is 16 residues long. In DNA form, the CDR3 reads TGCGCCAGCAGCCAAGGAACGGGACAGGGGCTCTACGAGCAGTACTTC. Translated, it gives CASSQGTGQGLYEQYF.

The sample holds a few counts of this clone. CDR3 amino acids: CASSSRRSGTDSYNEQFF. The CDR3 DNA reads as TGTGCCAGCAGCTCACGTCGGAGCGGGACCGACTCCTACAATGAGCAGTTCTTC. This sequence joins TRBV7-3 and TRBJ2-1, with 7 bases aligning to TRBD2. CDR1 is SGHTA and CDR2 is FQGTGA in the germline V gene. The CDR3 length is 18 residues. Unmatched junction bases numbered 12, after V lost 4 bases and J lost 0 bases.